This entry lists 18 T cell receptor beta chains sequenced from one sample in a study of CD8 T cells in ankylosing spondylitis. TCRdb re-called the 5' RACE reads with MiXCR, one entry per CDR3 protein. The data contain roughly 180,000 distinct CDR3 sequences, more than 10% of them seen just once; the ten biggest clones take up 16%. The specimen sequenced was blood, either unsorted or a sorted T cell fraction (not recorded which). These receptors were taken from a male donor with ankylosing spondylitis or in good health (not recorded which).

This clonotype was seen many times. This rearrangement joins TRBV6-5 to TRBJ2-1; tentative D call: TRBD2 (5 bases). CDR3 length: 12 amino acids. V was trimmed by 0 bases and J by 9 bases, leaving 6 bases between them. Germline V gene lookup returns CDR1 MNHEY and CDR2 SVGAGI. The CDR3 sequence is CASSYSGVEQFF. The CDR3 DNA is TGTGCCAGCAGTTACTCCGGGGTTGAGCAGTTCTTC.

This clonotype was seen only a few times. V is TRBV7-9 and J is TRBJ2-3; 9 nucleotides match TRBD1. This CDR3 contains 15 residues. With 4 bases clipped from V and 4 bases from J, the junction kept 6 bases outside the gene matches. The germline V gene encodes CDR1 SEHNR and CDR2 FQNEAQ (reference sequence). CDR3 in DNA: TGTGCCAGCAGCTCCCCGACAGGGGGGGCAGATACGCAGTATTTT. Translating it yields CASSSPTGGADTQYF.

The sample holds a few counts of this clonotype. This chain joins TRBV19 and TRBJ2-1; 8 bases are shared with TRBD2. The CDR3 covers 17 residues. The J segment lost 2 bases and the V segment lost 6 bases, leaving 12 bases of the junction unmatched. Germline V gene data show CDR1 as LNHDA and CDR2 as SQIVND (reference sequence). CDR3 DNA: TGTGCCAGTAGCGAACCCCTAGCGGGCATAACCTACAATGAGCAGTTCTTC. Translation gives CASSEPLAGITYNEQFF.

The sample holds a few counts of this clonotype. This rearrangement joins TRBV20-1 to TRBJ2-1; 10 bases map to TRBD2. Germline CDR1 DFQATT, CDR2 SNEGSKA (reference sequence). V shed 0 bases, J shed 6 bases, and the junction held 5 bases outside the gene matches. The length of the CDR3 is 15 residues. The CDR3 nucleotides are TGCAGTGCTAGAGAACCTAGCGGGGGCCTCAATGAGCAGTTCTTC. This gives the protein CSAREPSGGLNEQFF.

A note on this clonotype: A read error may account for a junction end that differs from germline. The chain combines TRBV4-1 with TRBJ2-5; D unresolved. Germline V gives CDR1 MGHRA, CDR2 YSYEKL. There are 16 residues in the CDR3. The CDR3 nucleotides read TGCACCAGCAGCCAAGATTTAGCTGCCCCCCAAGAGACCCAGTACTTC. Translation gives CTSSQDLAAPQETQYF.

This clonotype has more than one count but fewer than ten. The chain joins TRBV7-8 to TRBJ1-2, with D tentatively TRBD1 (6 bases). Germline V gene lookup returns CDR1 SGHVS and CDR2 FQNEAQ. CDR3 length: 14 amino acids. Trimming removed 3 bases at V and 4 bases at J, with 12 bases between. CDR3 protein: CASSFYRDGYGYTF. DNA for the CDR3: TGTGCCAGCAGCTTCTACAGGGATGGCTATGGCTACACCTTC. Supplemented by reference TRBV7-8 and TRBJ1-2, the full variable domain reads GAGVSQSPRYKVAKRGQDVALRCDPISGHVSLFWYQQALGQGPEFLTYFQNEAQLDKSGLPSDRFFAERPEGSVSTLKIQRTQQEDSAVYLCASSFYRDGYGYTFGSGTRLTVV.

V gene TRBV14 combines with J gene TRBJ1-4; D gene unclear. Trimming stripped 5 bases from V and 3 bases from J, with 7 bases between. Per germline, CDR1 SGHDN and CDR2 FVKESK. CDR3 length: 13 residues. Here the CDR3 reads CASSTLSNEKLFF. Written as DNA, the CDR3 is TGTGCCAGCAGCACTCTCTCTAATGAAAAACTGTTTTTT. Based on the CDR3 plus reference TRBV14 and TRBJ1-4, the full variable domain is EAGVTQFPSHSVIEKGQTVTLRCDPISGHDNLYWYRRVMGKEIKFLLHFVKESKQDESGMPNNRFLAERTGGTYSTLKVQPAELEDSGVYFCASSTLSNEKLFFGSGTQLSVL.

The rearrangement uses TRBV2 and TRBJ1-5; tentative D call: TRBD1 (6 bases). This CDR3 comprises 13 residues. Trimming cost V 8 bases and J 1 base, with 9 bases left between them. Looked up from germline, CDR1 is SNHLY and CDR2 is FYNNEI. The CDR3 is CASGGRSNQPQHF. CDR3 DNA sequence: TGTGCCAGCGGGGGCAGGAGCAATCAGCCCCAGCATTTT.

The chain uses TRBV2 and TRBJ2-2, with D perhaps matching TRBD2 (6 bases). CDR1 is SNHLY and CDR2 is FYNNEI in the germline V gene. The CDR3 contains 14 residues. Trimming shortened V by 5 bases and J by 8 bases, and 15 bases separated the two germline ends. CDR3 sequence reads: CASSNTPSGGELFF. In nucleotides, the CDR3 is TGTGCCAGCAGTAATACTCCCAGCGGGGGGGAGCTGTTTTTT.

This chain uses TRBV4-1 with TRBJ2-7, with TRBD2 matching over 10 bases. V gave up 0 bases and J gave up 0 bases; unmatched junction bases: 2. The CDR3 contains 16 residues. From germline, CDR1 is MGHRA and CDR2 YSYEKL. The CDR3 nucleotides read TGCGCCAGCAGCCAAGAGGGACTAGCGTACTCCTACGAGCAGTACTTC. The encoded protein is CASSQEGLAYSYEQYF.

This clonotype was observed at least ten times. The rearrangement links TRBV12-3 or TRBV12-4 to TRBJ2-7; possibly TRBD1 or TRBD2 for D (5 bases each). Trimming removed 3 bases from V and 3 bases from J, with 9 bases in between. The length of the CDR3 is 13 residues. CDR3 sequence reads: CASSLGTYYEQYF. CDR3 nucleotides: TGTGCCAGCAGTTTGGGGACCTACTACGAGCAGTACTTC.

This clonotype was picked up a small number of times. The V and J genes are TRBV10-1 and TRBJ2-5; 9 nucleotides align to TRBD2. Germline V lookup: CDR1 WNHNN, CDR2 SYGVQD (reference sequence). Trimming cost V 5 bases and J 5 bases; bases outside gene matches: 12. The CDR3 runs to 16 residues. CDR3 in amino acids: CASSPGVASGEETQYF. CDR3 bases: TGCGCCAGCAGTCCTGGCGTCGCTAGCGGGGAGGAGACCCAGTACTTC.

This sequence joins TRBV5-6 and TRBJ2-1; the D is unclear. The CDR3 totals 16 residues. Germline V gene lookup returns CDR1 SGHDT and CDR2 YYEEEE. The V end was cut by 4 bases, the J end by 0 bases, with 14 bases between. Written as DNA, the CDR3 is TGTGCCAGCAGCCCGGTGGGCGTGAGCTCCTACAATGAGCAGTTCTTC. Protein sequence: CASSPVGVSSYNEQFF.

Many counts were recorded for this clonotype. The chain uses TRBV11-2 and TRBJ2-1; maybe TRBD2 (6 bases). Germline CDR1 and CDR2: SGHAT and FQNNGV. Trimming took 4 bases from V and 4 from J, leaving 8 bases between them. The CDR3 is 13 residues long. The CDR3 DNA sequence: TGTGCCAGCAGCTGGGACTCATACAATGAGCAGTTCTTC. It encodes CASSWDSYNEQFF.

This clonotype was found many times. The J gene is TRBJ1-4, the V gene TRBV15; no clear D. Looked up from germline, CDR1 is LNHNV and CDR2 is YYDKDF (reference sequence). This CDR3 contains 16 residues. The V end lost 4 bases, the J end lost 4 bases, and 16 bases lay between the germline ends. CDR3 loop: CATSKTLHLYNEKLFF. Written as DNA, the CDR3 is TGTGCCACCAGCAAAACCCTCCATCTCTATAATGAAAAACTGTTTTTT.

The rearrangement uses TRBV4-1 and TRBJ2-1; TRBD2 aligns across 9 bases. Germline values: CDR1 MGHRA, CDR2 YSYEKL. The CDR3 is made up of 16 amino acids. J lost 4 bases, V lost 1 base, and 5 bases had no gene match. The DNA for the CDR3 is TGCGCCAGCAGCCAAGGCGCTAGCGGGACATACAATGAGCAGTTCTTC. It translates to CASSQGASGTYNEQFF.

The sample holds a few counts of this clonotype. The chain recombines TRBV27 with TRBJ2-1; TRBD2 agrees at 11 bases. Trimming removed 2 bases from V and 2 bases from J; junction bases left unmatched: 5. The CDR3 is made up of 17 amino acids. Germline CDR1 MNHEY, CDR2 SMNVEV (reference sequence). CDR3 amino acids: CASSLRSGGAPYNEQFF. Written as DNA, the CDR3 is TGTGCCAGCAGTTTACGTAGCGGGGGGGCCCCCTACAATGAGCAGTTCTTC.

This clonotype was counted only a few times. The gene calls are TRBV10-3 and TRBJ2-7; TRBD2 agrees at 8 bases. CDR1 and CDR2 (germline): ENHRY, SYGVKD. CDR3 size: 15 residues. Trimming cost V 0 bases and J 4 bases; bases outside gene matches: 5. CDR3 sequence (DNA): TGTGCCATCAGTGAGTCGTCACTAGCGGTTTACGAGCAGTACTTC. Residues: CAISESSLAVYEQYF.